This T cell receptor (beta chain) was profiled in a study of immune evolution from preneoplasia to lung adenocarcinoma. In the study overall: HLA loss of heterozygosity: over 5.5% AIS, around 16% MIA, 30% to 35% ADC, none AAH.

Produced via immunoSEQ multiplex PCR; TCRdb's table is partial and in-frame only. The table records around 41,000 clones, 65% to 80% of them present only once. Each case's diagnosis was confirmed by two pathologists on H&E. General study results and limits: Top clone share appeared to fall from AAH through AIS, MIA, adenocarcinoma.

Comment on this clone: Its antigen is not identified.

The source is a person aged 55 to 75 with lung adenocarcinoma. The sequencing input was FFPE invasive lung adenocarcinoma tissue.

As DNA, the CDR3 is TGTGCCAGCAGCGACCCCGGGACAGGGGGTGAGACCCAGTACTTC. Encoded protein: CASSDPGTGGETQYF. V usage is TRBV11-2 and J usage is TRBJ2-5; 11 bases agree with TRBD1. V was clipped by 5 bases and J by 5 bases; unmatched bases: 7. The CDR3 is 15 amino acids. Germline assignment: CDR1 SGHAT and CDR2 FQNNGV.